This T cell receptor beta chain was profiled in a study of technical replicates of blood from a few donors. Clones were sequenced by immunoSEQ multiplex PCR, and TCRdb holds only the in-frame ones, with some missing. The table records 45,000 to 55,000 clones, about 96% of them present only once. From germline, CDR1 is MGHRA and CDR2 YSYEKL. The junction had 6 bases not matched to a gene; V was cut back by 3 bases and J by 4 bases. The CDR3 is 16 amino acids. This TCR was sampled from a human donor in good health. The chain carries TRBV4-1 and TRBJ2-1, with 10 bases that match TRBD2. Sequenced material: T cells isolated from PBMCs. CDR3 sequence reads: CASSHPGTSVYNEQFF. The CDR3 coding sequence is TGCGCCAGCAGCCATCCCGGGACTAGCGTATACAATGAGCAGTTCTTC.